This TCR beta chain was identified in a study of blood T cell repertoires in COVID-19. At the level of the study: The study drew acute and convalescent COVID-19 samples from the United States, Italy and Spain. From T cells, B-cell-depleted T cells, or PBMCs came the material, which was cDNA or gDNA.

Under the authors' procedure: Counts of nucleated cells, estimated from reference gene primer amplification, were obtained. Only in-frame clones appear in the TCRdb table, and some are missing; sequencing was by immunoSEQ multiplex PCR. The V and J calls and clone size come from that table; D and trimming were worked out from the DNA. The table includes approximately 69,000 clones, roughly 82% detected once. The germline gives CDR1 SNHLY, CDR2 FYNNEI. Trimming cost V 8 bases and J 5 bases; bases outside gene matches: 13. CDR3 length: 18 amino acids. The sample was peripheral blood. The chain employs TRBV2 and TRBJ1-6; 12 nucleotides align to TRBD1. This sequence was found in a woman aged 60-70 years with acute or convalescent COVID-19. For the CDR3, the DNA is TGTGCCAGCCTCCGGGGACAGGGGGCGAATATGGATAATTCACCCCTCCACTTT. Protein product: CASLRGQGANMDNSPLHF.